This TCR beta chain was identified in a study of identical twins (TCRdb year 2016). With respect to the entire study: To test whether fetal clonotypes persist, the study used deep sequencing on TCR alpha and beta repertoires from monozygotic twins, unrelated adults of various ages, and cord blood. To rule out contamination, replicate twin experiments were performed at different times with different library preparation protocols.

Every donor in the study was a healthy Caucasian. The twin cohort comprised three pairs of female monozygotic twins, all aged roughly 18 to 30 years. Peripheral blood mononuclear cells were used as the source from which RNA for TCR libraries was isolated. The paper as a whole reports these results and caveats: A weaker excess of twin sharing was found in beta out-of-frame sequences because the signal-to-noise ratio was lowered by fewer shared sequences. In monozygotic twins, recombination models systematically underestimated out-of-frame TCR alpha sharing, but the models matched the sharing seen between unrelated individuals. Compared with coincidental sharing between unrelated individuals, an excess of low generation-probability sequences was observed among out-of-frame TCR alpha sequences shared between twins. Because the same donors could not be followed over many years, the conclusions depended on cross-sectional statistical analysis. Invariant T cells such as MAIT and iNKT could partly confound zero-insertion analyses, though diverse VJ usage argued against this for most clonotypes. Abundant cord blood beta clonotypes had fewer insertions, young adult naive repertoires showed a similar but weaker trend, and memory repertoires showed no such trend.

Receptor amplification or capture employed 5' RACE. The instrument was an Illumina HiSeq 2000. Template switching added a universal primer binding site, and the final cDNA carried a unique molecular identifier that allowed TCR cDNA molecules to be counted accurately. First-strand cDNA for TCR alpha and beta chains was synthesized from specific primers in the conserved constant-segment region. Each cDNA library was double barcoded, with a SMART-Mk sample barcode plus Illumina barcodes, to control for contamination. Two successive PCR steps introduced TruSeq adapter sequences along with Illumina sample barcodes. TCR alpha and beta cDNA libraries were sequenced on the Illumina HiSeq platform with custom primers. As for the original processing: MiGEC was used to process raw reads and extract unique molecular identifiers, and MiXCR was used to find CDR3 positions. For each individual, recombination models were inferred using an EM algorithm with the repgenHMM and IGoR tools. The analysis of shared clonotypes was done with the tcR package in R, with sharing normalized by the product of cloneset sizes. To study raw recombination free of thymic and clonal selection effects, out-of-frame nonproductive sequences were analyzed. TCRdb reworked the public reads: Q25 trimming with fastp, MiXCR clone assembly, productive beta chains retained. Identical CDR3 protein sequences are pooled into one entry, listed with their most common genes and DNA. The V and J calls come from TCRdb's annotation, not from the publication. The sample includes about 900,000 distinct CDR3 sequences, with 9% to 15% observed a single time. Jointly, the top ten make up 1.5% to 2% of the sample.

This clonotype was seen more than once but under ten times. Its antigen is currently not known. The sample holds no much larger clone one base away, and base qualities are not on file. The germline V gene sets CDR1 to SNHLY and CDR2 to FYNNEI. From the cysteine up to the phenylalanine, the CDR3 has a length of 14 residues. Only the CDR3 portion is preserved as DNA: 42 bases, with reading frame beginning at the first base. Germline trimming: 6 bases from V, 5 bases from J; junction bases outside gene matches: 10. This same sample was also part of a study on yellow fever vaccine responses in identical twins. In that second paper, the authors write: The authors reported that the T cell response to vaccination in identical twins appeared partly convergent and partly personalized. Focusing on identical twins, the study followed the T cell clones that responded to the vaccine, and did so with precision.

The sample taken for sequencing was PBMCs. Recombination linked TRBV2 to TRBJ2-7; 7 bases in the middle match TRBD1. The receptor was isolated from a woman between 18 and 30 years old in good health. The CDR3 here reads CASRADRVGDEQYF. The nucleotide sequence is TGTGCCAGCAGAGCCGACAGGGTAGGCGACGAGCAGTACTTC.